Below, 21 T cell receptor beta chains from the same sample are listed, as sequenced in a study of blood T cell repertoires in COVID-19. TCRdb keeps only in-frame clones here, not all; method: immunoSEQ multiplex PCR. Of around 120,000 clones in the sample, 60% to 85% were seen once. Sequenced: peripheral blood. These TCRs come from a man aged 65 to 85 with acute or convalescent COVID-19.

V is TRBV27 and J is TRBJ2-2; tentatively, D is TRBD1 (6 bases). Germline V gene data show CDR1 as MNHEY and CDR2 as SMNVEV (reference sequence). V lost 6 bases, J lost 1 base, and 12 bases lay in between. The CDR3 runs to 15 residues. This chain's CDR3 is CASSPQGRNTGELFF. CDR3 sequence (DNA): TGTGCCAGCAGCCCACAGGGTAGGAACACCGGGGAGCTGTTTTTT.

This chain joins TRBV27 and TRBJ1-5, with 10 bases identical to TRBD1. CDR3 size: 16 residues. The ends lost 5 bases at V and 2 bases at J; junction bases unmatched: 6. Germline V gene lookup returns CDR1 MNHEY and CDR2 SMNVEV (reference sequence). The chain's CDR3 is CASSLWTGGGNQPQHF. DNA for the CDR3: TGTGCCAGCAGTCTTTGGACAGGGGGGGGCAATCAGCCCCAGCATTTT.

A word on this clone: Other DNA sequences in this specimen translate into the identical CDR3. The chain uses TRBV30 and TRBJ2-7; possibly TRBD2 for D (6 bases). Germline V gene data show CDR1 as GTSNPN and CDR2 as SVGIG (reference sequence). The CDR3 sequence is 12 residues long. The V end lost 0 bases, the J end lost 4 bases, and 7 bases lay between the germline ends. CDR3 bases: TGTGCCTGGAGTGTGGGGGGTTACGAGCAGTACTTC. Residues: CAWSVGGYEQYF.

The V call is TRBV29-1, the J call TRBJ2-1, with TRBD2 identical over 8 bases. The CDR3 extends over 14 amino acids. V shed 4 bases, J shed 6 bases, and the junction held 8 bases outside the gene matches. The germline CDR1 and CDR2 sequences are SQVTM and ANQGSEA. In DNA, the CDR3 is TGCAGCGTTGTCCTCAGCGGGAGTCGCAATGAGCAGTTCTTC. As protein: CSVVLSGSRNEQFF.

In its sample, this clone was seen once. The CDR3, as DNA: TGTGCCAGCAGCCCCCGGAGTTCTGGAAACACCATATATTTT. Protein product: CASSPRSSGNTIYF. The rearrangement uses TRBV3-1 (or the pseudogene TRBV3-2) and TRBJ1-3, with unresolved D. CDR1 and CDR2 from the germline V gene are LGHDT and YNNKEL (reference sequence). The germline V and J ends were trimmed by 4 bases and 1 base, with 8 bases remaining between them. The CDR3 spans 14 residues.

V and J are TRBV21-1 and TRBJ2-1; the table gives TRBD2 as D, unverified against the DNA. TRBV21-1 is designated a pseudogene. The CDR3 length is 15 residues. This CDR3 reads CASSKGPSGNNEQFF. DNA for the CDR3: TGTGCCAGCAGCAAAGGGCCTAGCGGGAACAATGAGCAGTTCTTC.

This clone appeared once. The genes are TRBV5-1 and TRBJ1-6; D is unresolved. Between the trimmed V and J ends, which lost 2 bases and 7 bases, there was a span of 10 bases. CDR3 length: 14 residues. Germline loops: CDR1 SGHRS, CDR2 YFSETQ. CDR3 sequence (DNA): TGCGCCAGCAGCTTCGAAGCGGGCAATTCACCCCTCCACTTT. As protein: CASSFEAGNSPLHF.

This chain uses TRBV13 with TRBJ2-5, with a tentative D call TRBD2 (6 bases). Trimming cost V 4 bases and J 5 bases, with 11 bases left between them. Germline loops: CDR1 PRHDT, CDR2 FYEKMQ (reference sequence). CDR3 size: 13 residues. CDR3: CASSSGLGETQYF. The DNA for the CDR3 is TGTGCCAGCAGCTCGGGACTGGGGGAGACCCAGTACTTC.

The chain employs TRBV25-1 and TRBJ1-1, with D perhaps matching TRBD1 (5 bases). This CDR3 contains 14 residues. V dropped 6 bases and J dropped 5 bases, with 16 bases sitting between them. The V gene's germline CDR1 is MGHDK and CDR2 SYGVNS. The CDR3 loop is CASRDPHGGTEAFF. In nucleotides, the CDR3 is TGTGCCAGCAGAGACCCACATGGGGGGACTGAAGCTTTCTTT.

The chain employs TRBV2 and TRBJ1-1; 9 bases are a match to TRBD1. The CDR3 runs 13 residues. Germline CDR1 and CDR2: SNHLY and FYNNEI. V lost 8 bases to trimming and J lost 6 bases; unmatched junction nucleotides: 7. The CDR3 protein is CASGLDRGSEAFF. CDR3 nucleotide sequence: TGTGCCAGCGGACTGGACAGGGGTTCTGAAGCTTTCTTT.

The gene calls are TRBV5-1 and TRBJ1-1; possible D gene TRBD1, 6 bases. Trimming took 3 bases from V and 5 from J, leaving 14 bases between them. The CDR3 consists of 14 residues. Germline CDR1 is SGHRS and CDR2 is YFSETQ. The CDR3 coding sequence is TGCGCCAGCAGCTCAAACAGGGTTGGAACTGAAGCTTTCTTT. Protein: CASSSNRVGTEAFF.

The chain uses TRBV7-9 and TRBJ2-2, with D perhaps TRBD1 (5 bases). Between the trimmed V and J ends, which lost 8 bases and 3 bases, there was a span of 13 bases. Germline lookup yields CDR1 SEHNR and CDR2 FQNEAQ (reference sequence). The CDR3 sequence is 14 residues long. CDR3 protein: CASVGQAYTGELFF. CDR3 DNA: TGTGCCAGCGTTGGACAAGCGTACACCGGGGAGCTGTTTTTT.

The chain joins TRBV2 to TRBJ2-7; D perhaps matches TRBD1 (5 bases). Trimming took off 3 bases at V and 5 bases at J, with 5 bases between the two ends. The CDR3 consists of 11 residues. Germline assignment: CDR1 SNHLY and CDR2 FYNNEI. CDR3 sequence reads: CASSDRDEQYF. DNA of the CDR3: TGTGCCAGCAGTGACAGGGACGAGCAGTACTTC.

This clone has ten or more counts. The chain has TRBV27 and TRBJ1-5; maybe TRBD1 (5 bases). Germline CDR1 and CDR2: MNHEY and SMNVEV (reference sequence). The CDR3 covers 14 residues. Between the trimmed V and J ends, which lost 5 bases and 1 base, there was a span of 9 bases. The CDR3 sequence: CASSDRQSNQPQHF. The CDR3 DNA is TGTGCCAGCAGTGACCGACAGAGCAATCAGCCCCAGCATTTT.

The chain combines TRBV9 with TRBJ1-2; TRBD1 agrees at 11 bases. Losses at the gene ends were 0 bases for V and 0 bases for J; bases not matched to a gene: 10. The CDR3 spans 19 residues. Germline loops: CDR1 SGDLS, CDR2 YYNGEE. The CDR3 DNA reads as TGTGCCAGCAGCGTAGTTGGACAGGGGGCGTCATTAGCTAACTATGGCTACACCTTC. Its translation is CASSVVGQGASLANYGYTF.

This clone was seen a handful of times. The chain recombines TRBV14 with TRBJ2-2; 10 bases match TRBD1. The germline V gene has CDR1 SGHDN and CDR2 FVKESK. This CDR3 region has 18 residues. The trim removed 5 bases at V and 2 bases at J, leaving 11 bases unmatched. The CDR3 DNA reads as TGTGCCAGCAGCGGGGACAGGGGATCCGGGCCTAACACCGGGGAGCTGTTTTTT. Translating it yields CASSGDRGSGPNTGELFF.

This clone was recorded a few times. This rearrangement joins TRBV5-6 to TRBJ2-6; 8 positions match TRBD1. CDR3 length: 15 amino acids. Germline trimming cut 6 bases from V and 6 bases from J; bases unmatched to any gene: 8. Looked up from germline, CDR1 is SGHDT and CDR2 is YYEEEE. The CDR3 nucleotides read TGTGCCAGCATCGTGGACAGGGCCGAGGCCAACGTCCTGACTTTC. It is translated as CASIVDRAEANVLTF.

CDR3 coding DNA: TGCAGCGTTGAAGTTACAGATTTTTACGAGCAGTACTTC. Translation: CSVEVTDFYEQYF. V is TRBV29-1 and J is TRBJ2-7, with D unresolved. Trimming shortened V by 1 base and J by 4 bases, and 11 bases separated the two germline ends. From germline, CDR1 is SQVTM and CDR2 ANQGSEA. CDR3 length: 13 amino acids.

Only a few counts were recorded for this clone. The chain couples TRBV3-1 (or the pseudogene TRBV3-2) to TRBJ2-2; a possible D gene is TRBD2 (6 bases). There are 16 residues in the CDR3. The germline V gene has CDR1 LGHDT and CDR2 YNNKEL (reference sequence). V lost 1 base, J lost 4 bases, and 13 bases lay in between. CDR3 DNA: TGTGCCAGCAGCCAAGTGGCGACTAGAGGCACCGGGGAGCTGTTTTTT. This encodes CASSQVATRGTGELFF.

The chain employs TRBV7-2 and TRBJ2-7; D uncertain. CDR1 and CDR2 (germline): SGHTA, FQGNSA. The CDR3 contains 14 residues. V gave up 5 bases and J gave up 5 bases, with 16 bases separating them. CDR3 bases: TGTGCCAGCAGCAACCCGACAATGCTCCACGAGCAGTACTTC. Translating gives CASSNPTMLHEQYF.

The chain joins TRBV12-3 or TRBV12-4 to TRBJ1-1; D call uncertain. The length of the CDR3 is 13 residues. Trimming removed 4 bases at V and 0 bases at J, with 6 bases between. DNA for the CDR3: TGTGCCAGCAGTTCAAACATGAACACTGAAGCTTTCTTT. As protein: CASSSNMNTEAFF.